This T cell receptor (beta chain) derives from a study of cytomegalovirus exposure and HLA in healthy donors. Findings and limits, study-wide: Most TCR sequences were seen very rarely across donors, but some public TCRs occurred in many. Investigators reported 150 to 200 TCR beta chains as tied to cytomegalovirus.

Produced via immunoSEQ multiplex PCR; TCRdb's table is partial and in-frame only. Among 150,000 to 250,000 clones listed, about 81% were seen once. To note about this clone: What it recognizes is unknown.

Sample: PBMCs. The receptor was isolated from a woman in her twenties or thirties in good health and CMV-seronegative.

The CDR3 is CAWNGDSNQPQHF. The CDR3 bases are TGTGCCTGGAATGGAGATAGCAATCAGCCCCAGCATTTT. The rearrangement uses TRBV30 and TRBJ1-5; D remains unclear. Germline lookup yields CDR1 GTSNPN and CDR2 SVGIG (reference sequence). This CDR3 has 13 amino acids. The V and J ends lost 4 bases and 0 bases respectively, with 7 bases between them.